The 27 T cell receptor beta chains in this list originate from one sample, sequenced in a study of cytomegalovirus exposure and HLA in healthy donors. The PCR employed 60 Vbeta primers together with 13 Jbeta primers. Libraries were prepared by immunoSEQ multiplex PCR; TCRdb keeps only in-frame clonotypes and omits some of them. The data contain a few hundred thousand clones, around four fifths of them singletons. Source material: PBMCs. Receptors were obtained from a woman between 45 and 65 years old in good health and CMV-seropositive.

V is TRBV6-5 and J is TRBJ1-1, with D tentatively TRBD1 (6 bases). CDR3 length equals 13 residues. Germline V gene sequence: CDR1 MNHEY, CDR2 SVGAGI. The germline V and J ends were trimmed by 5 bases and 6 bases, with 13 bases remaining between them. The CDR3 DNA reads as TGTGCCAGCAGTCCAACAGGGATCGCTGAAGCTTTCTTT. Its translation: CASSPTGIAEAFF.

V usage is TRBV5-5 and J usage is TRBJ2-5; the match to TRBD1 covers 10 bases. Germline lookup yields CDR1 SGHKS and CDR2 YYEKEE (reference sequence). The CDR3 is 14 residues long. The J segment lost 7 bases and the V segment lost 3 bases, leaving 6 bases of the junction unmatched. The chain's CDR3 is CASSWTGGFGTQYF. Written as DNA, the CDR3 is TGTGCCAGCAGCTGGACAGGGGGGTTTGGGACCCAGTACTTC.

The chain employs TRBV7-9 and TRBJ2-7; 11 bases are a match to TRBD1. CDR3 length equals 16 residues. From germline, CDR1 is SEHNR and CDR2 FQNEAQ (reference sequence). The trim removed 4 bases at V and 3 bases at J, leaving 8 bases unmatched. The chain's CDR3 is CASSSVPGTGGYEQYF. CDR3 nucleotides: TGTGCCAGCAGCTCCGTACCTGGGACAGGGGGCTACGAGCAGTACTTC.

The V and J genes are TRBV4-1 and TRBJ2-5; 7 positions match TRBD2. Germline V gene lookup returns CDR1 MGHRA and CDR2 YSYEKL. V was pared by 5 bases and J by 1 base, with 4 bases of the junction left unmatched. This CDR3 spans 14 amino acids. The CDR3 nucleotides are TGCGCCAGCAGCGTCCGGGAGGCCCAAGAGACCCAGTACTTC. It translates to CASSVREAQETQYF.

This chain uses TRBV6-1 with TRBJ1-5, with 8 nucleotides matching TRBD1. Germline V lookup: CDR1 MNHNS, CDR2 SASEGT. The ends lost 0 bases at V and 5 bases at J; junction bases unmatched: 9. The CDR3 loop spans 17 amino acids. CDR3 in amino acids: CASSEAHGGQAYQPQHF. The CDR3 DNA sequence: TGTGCCAGCAGTGAAGCGCACGGGGGACAGGCTTATCAGCCCCAGCATTTT.

The chain employs TRBV5-1 and TRBJ2-2; D gene uncertain. The CDR3 runs to 14 residues. V was pared by 5 bases and J by 4 bases, with 12 bases between. Germline V gene sequence: CDR1 SGHRS, CDR2 YFSETQ. For the CDR3, the DNA is TGCGCCAGCAGACAGCAGCTCGGCACCGGGGAGCTGTTTTTT. It translates to CASRQQLGTGELFF.

V usage is TRBV4-2 and J usage is TRBJ1-5; D may be TRBD1 (6 bases). Germline CDR1 reads LGHNA; CDR2 reads YNFKEQ. This CDR3 has 14 residues. The V end lost 9 bases, the J end lost 1 base, and 13 bases lay between the germline ends. The CDR3 loop is CASQEQGSNQPQHF. Written as DNA, the CDR3 is TGTGCCAGTCAAGAGCAGGGGAGCAATCAGCCCCAGCATTTT.

This clone was detected only once. The chain links TRBV6-6 to TRBJ2-3; a possible D gene is TRBD1 (5 bases). Germline V lookup: CDR1 MNHNY, CDR2 SVGAGI (reference sequence). The V end lost 5 bases, the J end lost 0 bases, and 12 bases lay between the germline ends. This CDR3 contains 15 residues. The CDR3 DNA sequence: TGTGCCAGCAGTCCCCAGGACACTAGCACAGATACGCAGTATTTT. The encoded protein is CASSPQDTSTDTQYF.

The table lists this clone with a few counts. This chain uses TRBV5-1 with TRBJ1-6, with D possibly being TRBD1 (5 bases). The CDR3 loop spans 14 amino acids. Per germline, CDR1 SGHRS and CDR2 YFSETQ. Trimming shortened V by 3 bases and J by 8 bases, and 12 bases separated the two germline ends. The CDR3 loop is CASSSGTVDSPLHF. The DNA for the CDR3 is TGCGCCAGCAGCTCAGGGACTGTGGATTCACCCCTCCACTTT.

The chain uses TRBV14 and TRBJ1-1; 11 bases agree with TRBD1. This CDR3 has 14 amino acids. V shed 7 bases, J shed 4 bases, and the junction held 5 bases outside the gene matches. Germline loops: CDR1 SGHDN, CDR2 FVKESK. The CDR3 protein is CASIGQGAATEAFF. CDR3 coding DNA: TGTGCCAGCATCGGACAGGGGGCTGCCACTGAAGCTTTCTTT. Full variable domain (remainder filled in from reference TRBV14 and TRBJ1-1): EAGVTQFPSHSVIEKGQTVTLRCDPISGHDNLYWYRRVMGKEIKFLLHFVKESKQDESGMPNNRFLAERTGGTYSTLKVQPAELEDSGVYFCASIGQGAATEAFFGQGTRLTVV.

The chain recombines TRBV30 with TRBJ2-3; TRBD2 matches 8 bases. The CDR3 loop spans 17 amino acids. With 5 bases clipped from V and 5 bases from J, the junction kept 18 bases outside the gene matches. Germline V lookup: CDR1 GTSNPN, CDR2 SVGIG (reference sequence). The CDR3 DNA follows: TGTGCCTGGCGACCGACGTTACTAGCGGCTTCAGGAGATACGCAGTATTTT. Translated, it gives CAWRPTLLAASGDTQYF.

The chain couples TRBV5-1 to TRBJ1-2, with 9 bases matching TRBD1. The V gene's germline CDR1 is SGHRS and CDR2 YFSETQ. V lost 2 bases, J lost 5 bases, and 19 bases stayed unmatched. The CDR3 extends over 19 amino acids. This chain's CDR3 is CASSLSENRGRVVRYGYTF. Here the CDR3 DNA reads TGCGCCAGCAGCTTAAGCGAGAACAGGGGGCGCGTAGTTAGGTATGGCTACACCTTC.

CDR3 coding DNA: TGTGCCAGTAGTATCATGGGGAGCTCCTACAATGAGCAGTTCTTC. Encoded protein: CASSIMGSSYNEQFF. J is TRBJ2-1 and V is TRBV19; the D gene is possibly TRBD2 (5 bases). This CDR3 region has 15 residues. V was trimmed by 3 bases and J by 0 bases, leaving 9 bases between them. Germline V lookup: CDR1 LNHDA, CDR2 SQIVND (reference sequence).

The rearrangement joins TRBV7-2 to TRBJ2-4; 7 nucleotides align to TRBD1. CDR1 SGHTA and CDR2 FQGNSA come from the germline V gene. The CDR3 is 17 residues long. The trim removed 5 bases at V and 1 base at J, leaving 11 bases unmatched. DNA for the CDR3: TGTGCCAGCAGCCCCCAACAGGGGCCCCTGGCCAAAAACATTCAGTACTTC. This translates into CASSPQQGPLAKNIQYF. Filled out from reference TRBV7-2 and TRBJ2-4, the complete variable domain reads GAGVSQSPSNKVTEKGKDVELRCDPISGHTALYWYRQSLGQGLEFLIYFQGNSAPDKSGLPSDRFSAERTGGSVSTLTIQRTQQEDSAVYLCASSPQQGPLAKNIQYFGAGTRLSVL.

The chain has TRBV5-6 and TRBJ1-2, with D possibly matching TRBD1 (6 bases). V was clipped by 0 bases and J by 5 bases, with 14 bases between them. This CDR3 comprises 15 residues. From germline, CDR1 is SGHDT and CDR2 YYEEEE. The CDR3 DNA sequence: TGTGCCAGCAGCTTGGAAGCAGGGGCTCCTTATGGCTACACCTTC. It yields the protein CASSLEAGAPYGYTF.

This chain links TRBV18 with TRBJ1-3, with 7 nucleotides matching TRBD1. This CDR3 contains 17 residues. The germline gives CDR1 KGHSH, CDR2 LQKENI. The V and J ends lost 6 bases and 0 bases, in that order; junction bases with no gene match: 11. CDR3 amino acids: CASSRGTALNSGNTIYF. The CDR3 DNA sequence: TGTGCCAGCTCCCGGGGGACAGCACTCAACTCTGGAAACACCATATATTTT.

This sequence joins TRBV6-5 and TRBJ2-7, with TRBD1 matching 11 bases. After removal of 2 bases from V and 10 bases from J, the junction contained 10 bases not matched to a gene. The CDR3 totals 15 residues. Germline V gene sequence: CDR1 MNHEY, CDR2 SVGAGI. The CDR3 DNA reads as TGTGCCAGCAGTTACACTAGGAGGGGGACAGGGGGTCAGTACTTC. Its protein product is CASSYTRRGTGGQYF.

This clone showed up just a few times. The rearrangement links TRBV29-1 to TRBJ1-4, with 10 bases matching TRBD1. The CDR3 runs to 15 residues. The ends lost 5 bases at V and 7 bases at J; junction bases unmatched: 10. Per germline, CDR1 SQVTM and CDR2 ANQGSEA. CDR3 in DNA: TGCAGCGTTCTAGGACAGGGGGGATCTCCTGAAAAACTGTTTTTT. Protein: CSVLGQGGSPEKLFF. The complete variable domain, with remaining parts taken from reference TRBV29-1 and TRBJ1-4, reads SAVISQKPSRDICQRGTSLTIQCQVDSQVTMMFWYRQQPGQSLTLIATANQGSEATYESGFVIDKFPISRPNLTFSTLTVSNMSPEDSSIYLCSVLGQGGSPEKLFFGSGTQLSVL.

The rearrangement joins TRBV5-1 to TRBJ1-4; D might be TRBD1 (6 bases). V lost 2 bases to trimming and J lost 3 bases, with 8 bases between them. The CDR3 runs to 14 residues. The germline V gene encodes CDR1 SGHRS and CDR2 YFSETQ. CDR3 nucleotide sequence: TGCGCCAGCAGCTTAGGACAGCCTAATGAAAAACTGTTTTTT. Amino acid sequence: CASSLGQPNEKLFF. The variable domain in full, with the rest retrieved from reference TRBV5-1 and TRBJ1-4, is KAGVTQTPRYLIKTRGQQVTLSCSPISGHRSVSWYQQTPGQGLQFLFEYFSETQRNKGNFPGRFSGRQFSNSRSEMNVSTLELGDSALYLCASSLGQPNEKLFFGSGTQLSVL.

The chain recombines TRBV5-1 with TRBJ2-3; 10 positions agree with TRBD2. With 3 bases clipped from V and 5 bases from J, the junction kept 9 bases outside the gene matches. Germline CDR1 and CDR2: SGHRS and YFSETQ. This CDR3 contains 16 residues. Written as DNA, the CDR3 is TGCGCCAGCAGCTCGACGGTTAGCGGGGGGCTAGATACGCAGTATTTT. Protein product: CASSSTVSGGLDTQYF.

The rearrangement uses TRBV5-5 and TRBJ1-2; no clear D. Germline CDR1 is SGHKS and CDR2 is YYEKEE (reference sequence). Trimming removed 0 bases from V and 3 bases from J, with 9 bases in between. This CDR3 is 14 amino acids long. CDR3 DNA: TGTGCCAGCAGCTTGGAGCCAGACTACTATGGCTACACCTTC. This sequence encodes CASSLEPDYYGYTF.

The chain combines TRBV19 with TRBJ1-3; TRBD1 matches 7 bases. The CDR3 length is 15 residues. Germline V gives CDR1 LNHDA, CDR2 SQIVND (reference sequence). The V gene end was trimmed by 6 bases and the J gene end by 2 bases; junction bases not matched to a gene: 7. In DNA form, the CDR3 reads TGTGCCAGTAGACACAGGGGAGAGGCTGGAAACACCATATATTTT. Translation: CASRHRGEAGNTIYF.

The CDR3 reads CASSEAEERGGEQFF. CDR3 bases: TGTGCCAGCAGTGAAGCGGAAGAGCGGGGAGGCGAGCAGTTCTTC. The rearrangement links TRBV2 to TRBJ2-1, with 7 bases identical to TRBD2. The CDR3 sequence is 15 residues long. CDR1 is SNHLY and CDR2 is FYNNEI in the germline V gene. The V segment lost 0 bases and the J segment 10 bases; nucleotides outside the gene matches: 9.

J is TRBJ1-1 and V is TRBV9, with TRBD1 identical over 7 bases. The CDR3 is 14 residues long. CDR1 is SGDLS and CDR2 is YYNGEE in the germline V gene. With 4 bases clipped from V and 3 bases from J, the junction kept 6 bases outside the gene matches. The CDR3 nucleotides read TGTGCCAGCAGCCCAATAGGGGGCCACACTGAAGCTTTCTTT. As protein: CASSPIGGHTEAFF. Together with reference TRBV9 and TRBJ1-1, the CDR3 gives the full variable domain: DSGVTQTPKHLITATGQRVTLRCSPRSGDLSVYWYQQSLDQGLQFLIQYYNGEERAKGNILERFSAQQFPDLHSELNLSSLELGDSALYFCASSPIGGHTEAFFGQGTRLTVV.

The chain recombines TRBV7-3 with TRBJ1-1; a possible D gene is TRBD1 (6 bases). The CDR3 sequence is 13 residues long. Between the trimmed V and J ends, which lost 3 bases and 5 bases, there was a span of 10 bases. Germline V gives CDR1 SGHTA, CDR2 FQGTGA. The CDR3 region is CASSLDSDTEAFF. The CDR3 DNA sequence: TGTGCCAGCAGCTTGGACAGTGATACTGAAGCTTTCTTT. The complete variable domain, with remaining parts taken from reference TRBV7-3 and TRBJ1-1, reads GAGVSQTPSNKVTEKGKYVELRCDPISGHTALYWYRQSLGQGPEFLIYFQGTGAADDSGLPNDRFFAVRPEGSVSTLKIQRTERGDSAVYLCASSLDSDTEAFFGQGTRLTVV.

The V gene is TRBV7-2, the J gene TRBJ2-2; TRBD1 matches 7 bases. Trimming at V came to 4 bases and at J to 2 bases, leaving 4 bases not matched to a gene. The V gene's germline CDR1 is SGHTA and CDR2 FQGNSA. The CDR3 has 15 residues. The CDR3 DNA reads as TGTGCCAGCAGCTCCCAGGGGGTCAACACCGGGGAGCTGTTTTTT. It codes for CASSSQGVNTGELFF.

Written as DNA, the CDR3 is TGCGCCAGCAGCCCAAATCCGGGGAACTACGAGCAGTACTTC. It yields the protein CASSPNPGNYEQYF. The gene calls are TRBV5-1 and TRBJ2-7; tentative D call: TRBD2 (5 bases). The CDR3 totals 14 residues. V lost 4 bases and J lost 3, with 14 bases in between. Germline values: CDR1 SGHRS, CDR2 YFSETQ. The full variable domain, rest sourced from reference TRBV5-1 and TRBJ2-7, is KAGVTQTPRYLIKTRGQQVTLSCSPISGHRSVSWYQQTPGQGLQFLFEYFSETQRNKGNFPGRFSGRQFSNSRSEMNVSTLELGDSALYLCASSPNPGNYEQYFGPGTRLTVT.